Sequencing of this TCR beta chain was carried out in a study of cytomegalovirus exposure and HLA in healthy donors. The protocol was immunoSEQ multiplex PCR, while the TCRdb copy is restricted to in-frame clones and leaves out a portion. The table records about 130,000 clones, around 94% of them present only once. The J segment lost 0 bases and the V segment lost 4 bases, leaving 8 bases of the junction unmatched. Per the germline V gene, CDR1 is SEHNR and CDR2 is FQNEAQ (reference sequence). The CDR3 sequence is 17 residues long. This chain uses TRBV7-9 with TRBJ2-5; 10 bases align to TRBD1. Sequenced: PBMCs. The sequence came from a young woman in good health and CMV-seronegative. The CDR3 nucleotides read TGTGCCAGCAGCTCATCCGGGACAGGGGCTCACCAAGAGACCCAGTACTTC. This translates into CASSSSGTGAHQETQYF.